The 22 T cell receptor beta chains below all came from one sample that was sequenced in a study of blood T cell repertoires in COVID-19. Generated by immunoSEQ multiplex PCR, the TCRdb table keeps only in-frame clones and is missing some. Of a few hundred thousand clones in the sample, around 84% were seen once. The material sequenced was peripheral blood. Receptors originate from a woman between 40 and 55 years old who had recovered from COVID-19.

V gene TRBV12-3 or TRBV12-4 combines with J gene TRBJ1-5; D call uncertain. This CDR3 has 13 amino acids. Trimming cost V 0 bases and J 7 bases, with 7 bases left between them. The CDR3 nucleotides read TGTGCCAGCAGTTTAGCGACGGGGCAGCCCCAGCATTTT. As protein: CASSLATGQPQHF.

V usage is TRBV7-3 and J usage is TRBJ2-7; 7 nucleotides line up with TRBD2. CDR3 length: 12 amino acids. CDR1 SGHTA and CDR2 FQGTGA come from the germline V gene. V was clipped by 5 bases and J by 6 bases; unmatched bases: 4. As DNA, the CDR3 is TGTGCCAGCAGCCAAGCGGGGTCCGAGCAGTACTTC. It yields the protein CASSQAGSEQYF.

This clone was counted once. CDR3 nucleotides: TGTGCCAGCAGCTTCACTGACAGTTATGGCTACACCTTC. Protein sequence: CASSFTDSYGYTF. V and J are TRBV27 and TRBJ1-2, with a weak D call TRBD1 (5 bases). Germline V gene lookup returns CDR1 MNHEY and CDR2 SMNVEV (reference sequence). V lost 6 bases to trimming and J lost 5 bases, with 13 bases between them. The length of the CDR3 is 13 residues.

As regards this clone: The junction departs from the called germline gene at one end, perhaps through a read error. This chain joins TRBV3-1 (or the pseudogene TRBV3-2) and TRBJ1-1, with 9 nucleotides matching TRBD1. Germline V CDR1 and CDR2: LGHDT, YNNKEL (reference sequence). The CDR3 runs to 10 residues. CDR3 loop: CRQGETEAFF. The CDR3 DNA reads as TGCCGACAGGGGGAGACTGAAGCTTTCTTT.

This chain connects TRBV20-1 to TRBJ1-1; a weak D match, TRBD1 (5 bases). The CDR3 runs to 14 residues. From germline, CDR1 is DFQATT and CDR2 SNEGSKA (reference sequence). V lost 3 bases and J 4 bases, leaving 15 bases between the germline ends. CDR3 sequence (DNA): TGCAGTGCTAGTTTTCCAGGGACTAGCACTGAAGCTTTCTTT. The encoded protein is CSASFPGTSTEAFF.

In DNA, the CDR3 is TGTGCCAGCAGTTACCCCCCAGGGCCTGAAGCTTTCTTT. Translated, it gives CASSYPPGPEAFF. The chain joins TRBV6-2 or TRBV6-3 to TRBJ1-1, with D perhaps TRBD1 (5 bases). Looked up from germline, CDR1 is MNHEY and CDR2 is SVGEGT. The CDR3 is 13 residues long. The V end lost 2 bases, the J end lost 6 bases, and 10 bases lay between the germline ends.

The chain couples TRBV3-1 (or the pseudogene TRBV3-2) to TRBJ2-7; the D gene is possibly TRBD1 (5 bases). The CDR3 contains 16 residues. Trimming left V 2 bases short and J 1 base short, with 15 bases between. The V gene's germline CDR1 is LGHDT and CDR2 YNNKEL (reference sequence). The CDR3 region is CASSQPDSTESYEQYF. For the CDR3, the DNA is TGTGCCAGCAGCCAACCAGACAGTACGGAATCCTACGAGCAGTACTTC.

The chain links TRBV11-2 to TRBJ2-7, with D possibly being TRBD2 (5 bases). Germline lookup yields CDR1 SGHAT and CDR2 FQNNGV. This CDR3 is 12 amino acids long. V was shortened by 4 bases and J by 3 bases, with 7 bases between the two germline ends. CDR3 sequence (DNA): TGTGCCAGCAGCTCGAGGGACTACGAGCAGTACTTC. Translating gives CASSSRDYEQYF. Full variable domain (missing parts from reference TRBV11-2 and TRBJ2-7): EAGVAQSPRYKIIEKRQSVAFWCNPISGHATLYWYQQILGQGPKLLIQFQNNGVVDDSQLPKDRFSAERLKGVDSTLKIQPAKLEDSAVYLCASSSRDYEQYFGPGTRLTVT.

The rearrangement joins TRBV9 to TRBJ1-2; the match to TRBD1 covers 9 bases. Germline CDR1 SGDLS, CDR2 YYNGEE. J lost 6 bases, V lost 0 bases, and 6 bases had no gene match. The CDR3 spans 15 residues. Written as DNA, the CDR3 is TGTGCCAGCAGCGTAGTCGGGACAGGGCGTCATGGCTACACCTTC. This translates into CASSVVGTGRHGYTF.

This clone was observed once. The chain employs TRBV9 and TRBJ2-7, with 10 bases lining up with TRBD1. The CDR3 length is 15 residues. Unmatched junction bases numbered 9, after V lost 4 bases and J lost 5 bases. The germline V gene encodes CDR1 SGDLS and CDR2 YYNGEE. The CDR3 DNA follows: TGTGCCAGCAGCCGGGGACAGGGGTTTAACCACGAGCAGTACTTC. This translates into CASSRGQGFNHEQYF.

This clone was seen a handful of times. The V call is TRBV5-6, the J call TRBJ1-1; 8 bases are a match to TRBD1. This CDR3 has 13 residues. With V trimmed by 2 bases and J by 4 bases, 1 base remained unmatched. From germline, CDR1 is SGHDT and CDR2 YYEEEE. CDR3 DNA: TGTGCCAGCAGCTTCAGGGGGCCCACTGAAGCTTTCTTT. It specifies CASSFRGPTEAFF.

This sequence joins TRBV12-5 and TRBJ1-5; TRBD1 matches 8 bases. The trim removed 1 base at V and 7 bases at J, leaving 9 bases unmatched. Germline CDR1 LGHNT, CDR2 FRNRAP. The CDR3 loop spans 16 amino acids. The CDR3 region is CASGLGGDRGWQPQHF. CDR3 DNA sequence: TGTGCTAGTGGTTTGGGCGGTGACAGGGGATGGCAGCCCCAGCATTTT.

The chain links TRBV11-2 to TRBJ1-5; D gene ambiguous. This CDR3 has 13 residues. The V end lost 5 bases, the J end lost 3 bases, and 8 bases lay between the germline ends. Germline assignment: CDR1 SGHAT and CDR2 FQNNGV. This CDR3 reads CASSESYNQPQHF. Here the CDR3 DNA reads TGTGCCAGCAGCGAGTCGTACAATCAGCCCCAGCATTTT. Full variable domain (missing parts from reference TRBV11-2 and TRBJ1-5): EAGVAQSPRYKIIEKRQSVAFWCNPISGHATLYWYQQILGQGPKLLIQFQNNGVVDDSQLPKDRFSAERLKGVDSTLKIQPAKLEDSAVYLCASSESYNQPQHFGDGTRLSIL.

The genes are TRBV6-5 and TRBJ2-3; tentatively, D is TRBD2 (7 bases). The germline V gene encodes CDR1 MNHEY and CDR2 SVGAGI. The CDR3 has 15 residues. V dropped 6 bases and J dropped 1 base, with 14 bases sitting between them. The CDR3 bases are TGTGCCAGCAGGCCCCGGGGGGCGGGCACAGATACGCAGTATTTT. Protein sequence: CASRPRGAGTDTQYF.

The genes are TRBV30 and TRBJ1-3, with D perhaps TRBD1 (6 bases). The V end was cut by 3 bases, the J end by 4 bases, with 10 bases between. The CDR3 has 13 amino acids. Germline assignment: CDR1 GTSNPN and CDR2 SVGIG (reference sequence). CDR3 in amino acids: CAWRYRAGNTIYF. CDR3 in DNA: TGTGCCTGGAGATACAGGGCCGGAAACACCATATATTTT. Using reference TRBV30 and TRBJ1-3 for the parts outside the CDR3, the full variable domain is SQTIHQWPATLVQPVGSPLSLECTVEGTSNPNLYWYRQAAGRGLQLLFYSVGIGQISSEVPQNLSASRPQDRQFILSSKKLLLSDSGFYLCAWRYRAGNTIYFGEGSWLTVV.

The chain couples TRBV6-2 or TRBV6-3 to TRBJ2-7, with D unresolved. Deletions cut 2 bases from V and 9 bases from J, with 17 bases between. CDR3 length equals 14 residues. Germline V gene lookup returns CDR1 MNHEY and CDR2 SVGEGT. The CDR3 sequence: CASSYKAASRRQYF. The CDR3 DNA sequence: TGTGCCAGCAGTTACAAGGCGGCTTCGCGACGGCAGTACTTC.

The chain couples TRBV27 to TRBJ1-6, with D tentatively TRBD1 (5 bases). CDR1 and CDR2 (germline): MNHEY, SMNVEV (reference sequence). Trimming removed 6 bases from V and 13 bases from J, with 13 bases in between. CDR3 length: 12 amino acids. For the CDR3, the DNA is TGTGCCAGCAGCAAATACGGGGGGCCCCTCCACTTT. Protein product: CASSKYGGPLHF.

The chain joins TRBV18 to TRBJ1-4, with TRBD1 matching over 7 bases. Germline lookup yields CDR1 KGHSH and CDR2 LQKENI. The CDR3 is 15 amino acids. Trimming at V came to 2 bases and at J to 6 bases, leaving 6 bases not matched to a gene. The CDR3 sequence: CASSPGGGTDEKLFF. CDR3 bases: TGTGCCAGCTCACCAGGCGGGGGGACAGATGAAAAACTGTTTTTT.

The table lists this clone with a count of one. In DNA, the CDR3 is TGTGCCAGAAGCTTAGCGTCGGGACAGCCTTATAGTCAGTACTTC. Residues: CARSLASGQPYSQYF. The rearrangement joins TRBV7-5 to TRBJ2-4; the table's D gene call, TRBD1, was not cross checked with the DNA. TRBV7-5 is a recognized pseudogene. This CDR3 contains 15 residues.

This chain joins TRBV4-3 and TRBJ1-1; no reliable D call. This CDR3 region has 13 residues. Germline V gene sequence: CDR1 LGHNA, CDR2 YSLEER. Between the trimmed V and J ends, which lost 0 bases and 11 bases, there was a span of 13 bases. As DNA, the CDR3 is TGCGCCAGCAGCCAAGAAAGCCGAGGGAGGGCTTTCTTT. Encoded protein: CASSQESRGRAFF.

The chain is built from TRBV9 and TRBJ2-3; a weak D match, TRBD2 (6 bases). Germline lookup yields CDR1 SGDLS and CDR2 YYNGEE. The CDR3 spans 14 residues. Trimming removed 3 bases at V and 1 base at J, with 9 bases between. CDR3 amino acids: CASSDGGGTDTQYF. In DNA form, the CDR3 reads TGTGCCAGCAGCGACGGGGGTGGCACAGATACGCAGTATTTT.

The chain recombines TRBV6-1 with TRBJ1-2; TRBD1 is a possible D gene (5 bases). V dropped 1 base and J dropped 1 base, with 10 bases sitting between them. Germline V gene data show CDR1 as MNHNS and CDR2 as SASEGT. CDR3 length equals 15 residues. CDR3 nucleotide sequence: TGTGCCAGCAGTGAAGAGGGGCCCCTTAACTATGGCTACACCTTC. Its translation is CASSEEGPLNYGYTF.